The next 7 T cell receptor beta chains were all read from a single sample in a study of CD8 T cells in ankylosing spondylitis. TCRdb reanalysed the 5' RACE reads using MiXCR and keeps one entry per CDR3 protein. The sample lists 150,000 or so distinct CDR3 sequences; around a tenth were seen once. The sequencing input was blood, either unsorted or a sorted T cell fraction (not recorded which). Every receptor here comes from a female donor with ankylosing spondylitis or in good health (not recorded which).

In its sample, this clonotype was seen many times. The chain joins TRBV28 to TRBJ1-1; D unclear. The V gene lost 6 bases and the J gene lost 1 base, with 6 bases spanning the gap. In germline, CDR1 is MDHEN, CDR2 SYDVKM. The CDR3 covers 12 residues. The CDR3 coding sequence is TGTGCCAGCAGGCCAGGGAACACTGAAGCTTTCTTT. Translating gives CASRPGNTEAFF.

A few counts support this clonotype. V usage is TRBV28 and J usage is TRBJ1-6; D call uncertain. The germline V and J ends were trimmed by 9 bases and 10 bases, with 19 bases remaining between them. This CDR3 spans 14 amino acids. The germline V gene has CDR1 MDHEN and CDR2 SYDVKM. This chain's CDR3 is CASTGPNWESPLHF. Written as DNA, the CDR3 is TGTGCCAGTACCGGGCCCAATTGGGAATCACCCCTCCACTTT.

This clonotype has only a few counts. The chain is built from TRBV6-2 or TRBV6-3 and TRBJ2-3; no clear D gene. CDR3 size: 16 residues. The germline gives CDR1 MNHEY, CDR2 SVGEGT. V lost 2 bases to trimming and J lost 0 bases, with 12 bases between them. CDR3 in amino acids: CASSYPYGRSTDTQYF. In DNA, the CDR3 is TGTGCCAGCAGTTACCCCTATGGTCGCAGCACAGATACGCAGTATTTT.

This clonotype was detected a few times. The chain couples TRBV13 to TRBJ2-6; perhaps TRBD1 as D (6 bases). Germline V lookup: CDR1 PRHDT, CDR2 FYEKMQ (reference sequence). Trimming shortened V by 0 bases and J by 0 bases, and 12 bases separated the two germline ends. There are 18 residues in the CDR3. The CDR3 DNA reads as TGTGCCAGCAGCTTAGGCCAAGGGGGAGCCTCTGGGGCCAACGTCCTGACTTTC. The encoded protein is CASSLGQGGASGANVLTF.

In this sample, this clonotype turned up a few times. This chain joins TRBV7-3 and TRBJ2-1; D is uncertain. V was cut by 5 bases and J by 11 bases, with 25 bases left in between. The CDR3 loop spans 16 amino acids. Germline V gene data show CDR1 as SGHTA and CDR2 as FQGTGA. CDR3 loop: CASSLLIDHLTTKQFF. The CDR3 DNA is TGTGCCAGCAGCCTACTAATCGACCATCTTACAACTAAGCAGTTCTTC.

In nucleotides, the CDR3 is TGTGCCAGCAGTCTGGGACAGACCCAATATGGCTACACCTTC. This sequence encodes CASSLGQTQYGYTF. V is TRBV6-1 and J is TRBJ1-2; 7 nucleotides align to TRBD1. V gave up 5 bases and J gave up 5 bases; unmatched junction bases: 8. CDR3 size: 14 residues. CDR1 and CDR2 (germline): MNHNS, SASEGT.

The sample holds a few counts of this clonotype. The chain carries TRBV7-9 and TRBJ2-1; 7 bases align to TRBD2. V lost 3 bases to trimming and J lost 5 bases; unmatched junction nucleotides: 10. Germline-derived CDR1 and CDR2 are SEHNR and FQNEAQ (reference sequence). The CDR3 is 16 residues long. In nucleotides, the CDR3 is TGTGCCAGCAGCTTGGGAGGACTAGTAGGGAACAATGAGCAGTTCTTC. As protein: CASSLGGLVGNNEQFF.